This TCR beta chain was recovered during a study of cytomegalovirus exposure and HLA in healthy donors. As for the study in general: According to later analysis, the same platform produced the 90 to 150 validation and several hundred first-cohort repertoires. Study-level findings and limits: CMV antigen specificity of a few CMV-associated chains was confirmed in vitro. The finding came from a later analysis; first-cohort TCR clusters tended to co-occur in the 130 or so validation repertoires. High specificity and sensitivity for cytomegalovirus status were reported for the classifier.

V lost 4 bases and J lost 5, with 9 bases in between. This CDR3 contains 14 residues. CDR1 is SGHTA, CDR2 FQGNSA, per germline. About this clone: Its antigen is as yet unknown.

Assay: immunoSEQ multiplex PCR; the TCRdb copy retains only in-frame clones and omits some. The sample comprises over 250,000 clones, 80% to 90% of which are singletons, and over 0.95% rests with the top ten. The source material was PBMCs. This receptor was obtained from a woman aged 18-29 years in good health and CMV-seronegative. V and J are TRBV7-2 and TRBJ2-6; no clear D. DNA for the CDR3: TGTGCCAGCAGCTCCTGGCTCTGGGCCAACGTCCTGACTTTC. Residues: CASSSWLWANVLTF.